The present entry profiles one TCR beta chain with its context. Germline CDR1 reads SGHTA; CDR2 reads FQGNSA. The V gene lost 1 base and the J gene lost 2 bases, with 15 bases spanning the gap. The CDR3 contains 16 residues. This specimen comes from a study of T cell responses to AZD1222 COVID-19 vaccine. Study context: Second doses were pooled across both intervals (about 4 or about 12 weeks).

Sequencing was performed with immunoSEQ multiplex PCR; in TCRdb, only in-frame clones are kept and a portion is missing. The sample shows about 110,000 clones, 65% to 85% of them seen only once. The TCR originated in an adult in good health. The genes are TRBV7-2 and TRBJ2-7; no reliable D call. Specimen: peripheral blood, collected on day 0 of AZD1222 vaccination. CDR3 in amino acids: CASSLGIGGRAYEQYF. CDR3 in DNA: TGTGCCAGCAGCTTAGGTATAGGTGGGCGAGCCTACGAGCAGTACTTC. The whole variable domain, filled in from reference TRBV7-2 and TRBJ2-7, reads GAGVSQSPSNKVTEKGKDVELRCDPISGHTALYWYRQSLGQGLEFLIYFQGNSAPDKSGLPSDRFSAERTGGSVSTLTIQRTQQEDSAVYLCASSLGIGGRAYEQYFGPGTRLTVT.